This T cell receptor (beta chain) was found in a study of cytomegalovirus exposure and HLA in healthy donors. The study, taken as a whole, reports: Productive rates of about 87% or about 30% were seen for most TCR beta V segments in an earlier analysis.

Regarding donors, all were healthy bone marrow donors. It was with 60 Vbeta and 13 Jbeta primers that the PCR ran. Profiling relied on immunoSEQ multiplex PCR, and the TCRdb table lists in-frame clones only, not all of them. The sample records under 150,000 clones, around 79% being singletons. About this clone: Its matching antigen is unknown.

With 5 bases removed from V and 5 bases from J, the gap between germline ends came to 18 bases. The length of the CDR3 is 15 residues. Germline assignment: CDR1 GTSNPN and CDR2 SVGIG (reference sequence). The sample was PBMCs. The rearrangement links TRBV30 to TRBJ2-2, with D possibly matching TRBD2 (5 bases). The source of this sequence is a man between 18 and 29 years old in good health and CMV-seronegative. The CDR3 loop is CAWLDSAVGTGELFF. Written as DNA, the CDR3 is TGTGCCTGGCTGGACTCGGCGGTTGGGACCGGGGAGCTGTTTTTT.